The rows below give T cell receptor beta chains drawn from one sample of a study of regulatory T cells. Method: immunoSEQ multiplex PCR; TCRdb's copy keeps in-frame clones and lacks some. Here the sample spans roughly 30,000 clones, about 90% being singletons. The sequencing input was conventional CD4+ T cells sorted from blood. These receptor sequences come from a young adult with CD3G deficiency. Each CDR3 is given with its conserved first and last residue. A D gene is named only where the DNA matches it firmly. Size values are once, few and many counts, or a class for expanded clones, and some rows have none.

J: TRBJ2-7
V: TRBV6-1
D: NA
size: NA
DNA: TGTGCCAGCAGTGAAGGGACAGCCGGGGGGCAGTACTTC
CDR3: CASSEGTAGGQYF

J: TRBJ1-2
V: TRBV4-1
D: NA
size: NA
DNA: TGCGCCAGCACTTGGGGAAAGAACTATGGCTACACCTTC
CDR3: CASTWGKNYGYTF

J: TRBJ1-1
V: TRBV5-1
D: NA
size: NA
DNA: TGCGCCAGCAGCTTGGCCCCGGATGGGGTAGCTTTCTTT
CDR3: CASSLAPDGVAFF

J: TRBJ1-4
V: TRBV6-6
D: NA
size: NA
DNA: TGTGCCAGCAAACCGACCGGGGGAAAACTGTTTTTT
CDR3: CASKPTGGKLFF

J: TRBJ2-3
V: TRBV6-1
D: NA
size: once
DNA: TGTGCCAGCAGTGAAGATTACGATACAGATACGCAGTATTTT
CDR3: CASSEDYDTDTQYF

J: TRBJ2-1
V: TRBV10-3
D: TRBD2
size: NA
DNA: TGTGCCACTACGGGACTAGCGGGAAACAATGAGCAGTTCTTC
CDR3: CATTGLAGNNEQFF

J: TRBJ1-2
V: TRBV28
D: TRBD1
size: NA
DNA: TGTGCCAGCAGTCCCCCGGACAGGCCATATGGCTACACCTTC
CDR3: CASSPPDRPYGYTF

J: TRBJ1-1
V: TRBV28
D: NA
size: NA
DNA: TGTGCCAGCAGTCTGCCGACAGGCACTGAAGCTTTCTTT
CDR3: CASSLPTGTEAFF

J: TRBJ2-7
V: TRBV5-5
D: TRBD1
size: NA
DNA: TGTGCCAGCAGCTTCACAGGGGCGGTTAATCGAGAGCAGTACTTC
CDR3: CASSFTGAVNREQYF

J: TRBJ1-4
V: TRBV28
D: TRBD1
size: NA
DNA: TGTGCCAGCAGTGGTACAGGGGTTAATGAAAAACTGTTTTTT
CDR3: CASSGTGVNEKLFF

J: TRBJ1-1
V: TRBV5-1
D: NA
size: NA
DNA: TGCGCCAGCAGCTTGGATATGAACACTGAAGCTTTCTTT
CDR3: CASSLDMNTEAFF

J: TRBJ1-1
V: TRBV18
D: NA
size: NA
DNA: TGTGCCAGCTCACCTGAGAGGGGTGAAGCTTTCTTT
CDR3: CASSPERGEAFF

J: TRBJ2-6
V: TRBV5-1
D: NA
size: NA
DNA: TGCGCCAGCAGGGAGCTCTCTGGGGCCAACGTCCTGACTTTC
CDR3: CASRELSGANVLTF

J: TRBJ2-7
V: TRBV6-1
D: TRBD1
size: few
DNA: TGTGCCAGCAGGCTGACGGGACAGGGCCCCTACGAGCAGTACTTC
CDR3: CASRLTGQGPYEQYF

J: TRBJ2-2
V: TRBV19
D: TRBD1
size: NA
DNA: TGTGCCAGTAGCCATACAGGGGTGGCCGGGGAGCTGTTTTTT
CDR3: CASSHTGVAGELFF

J: TRBJ1-4
V: TRBV25-1
D: NA
size: NA
DNA: TGTGCCAGCAGTGCCCCCTCGGGACCGCCTGCAACTAATGAAAAACTGTTTTTT
CDR3: CASSAPSGPPATNEKLFF

J: TRBJ2-5
V: TRBV10-2
D: NA
size: NA
DNA: TGCGCCAGCAGTGGGGGGTATGGCTCGACCCAGTACTTC
CDR3: CASSGGYGSTQYF

J: TRBJ2-1
V: TRBV19
D: TRBD2
size: NA
DNA: TGTGCCAGTAGTCGGACTAGCGGAAGCTCCTACAATGAGCAGTTCTTC
CDR3: CASSRTSGSSYNEQFF

J: TRBJ2-3
V: TRBV28
D: NA
size: NA
DNA: TGTGCCAGCAGCCGTAGCGGCCCGGTGAAAAATACGCAGTATTTT
CDR3: CASSRSGPVKNTQYF

J: TRBJ2-1
V: TRBV5-1
D: NA
size: NA
DNA: TGCGCCAGCAGCTTGGAAGCGACCCCTTACAATGAGCAGTTCTTC
CDR3: CASSLEATPYNEQFF

J: TRBJ2-7
V: TRBV18
D: NA
size: NA
DNA: TGTGCCAGCTCACCATCGAGGGGTTCCTACGAGCAGTACTTC
CDR3: CASSPSRGSYEQYF

J: TRBJ2-3
V: TRBV9
D: TRBD2
size: once
DNA: TGTGCCAGCAGCGTAGATACTAGCGGGGGGACGCAGTATTTT
CDR3: CASSVDTSGGTQYF

J: TRBJ2-7
V: TRBV11-2
D: NA
size: NA
DNA: TGTGCCAGCAGCTCCCACCCGACAGGCATTACCTACGAGCAGTACTTC
CDR3: CASSSHPTGITYEQYF

J: TRBJ2-1
V: TRBV7-2
D: TRBD1
size: NA
DNA: TGTGCCAGCACCCGACAGGGGGCATCCTACAATGAGCAGTTCTTC
CDR3: CASTRQGASYNEQFF

J: TRBJ1-1
V: TRBV10-3
D: NA
size: NA
DNA: TGTGCCATCAGTGAGGTCTGGAACACTGAAGCTTTCTTT
CDR3: CAISEVWNTEAFF

J: TRBJ2-1
V: TRBV7-8
D: NA
size: few
DNA: TGTGCCAGCAGTTTTGATAGTTGGCAGTTCTTC
CDR3: CASSFDSWQFF

J: TRBJ2-3
V: TRBV5-1
D: NA
size: once
DNA: TGCGCCAGCAGCGCAGCGGAGAGACGCACAGATACGCAGTATTTT
CDR3: CASSAAERRTDTQYF

J: TRBJ2-7
V: TRBV7-8
D: NA
size: NA
DNA: TGTGCCAGCAGCTTAGGAGGGCCCCACTACGAGCAGTACTTC
CDR3: CASSLGGPHYEQYF

J: TRBJ1-4
V: TRBV28
D: NA
size: NA
DNA: TGTGCCAGCAGCTTAGGGGGTTCTGGTGAAAAACTGTTTTTT
CDR3: CASSLGGSGEKLFF

J: TRBJ1-2
V: TRBV30
D: TRBD1
size: NA
DNA: TGTGCCTGGAAGAAGGACAGGGGGCGCGCCTATGGCTACACCTTC
CDR3: CAWKKDRGRAYGYTF

J: TRBJ1-6
V: TRBV4-1
D: NA
size: NA
DNA: TGCGCCAGCAGCCAAGAACCTCGTAGCGGGAGCTCCTATAATTCACCCCTCCACTTT
CDR3: CASSQEPRSGSSYNSPLHF

J: TRBJ1-5
V: TRBV6-1
D: TRBD1
size: NA
DNA: TGTGCCAGCAGGGCCGGGACAGGGGCTCAGCCCCAGCATTTT
CDR3: CASRAGTGAQPQHF

J: TRBJ2-1
V: TRBV11-2
D: TRBD2
size: NA
DNA: TGTGCCAGCAGCTTAGACCCCTCGGGGCGAGCGGGGGGAAGGGAGCAGTTCTTC
CDR3: CASSLDPSGRAGGREQFF

J: TRBJ2-5
V: TRBV6-6
D: NA
size: NA
DNA: TGTGCCAGCAGCGAACAAGAGACCCAGTACTTC
CDR3: CASSEQETQYF

J: TRBJ2-3
V: TRBV28
D: TRBD1
size: NA
DNA: TGTGCCAGCAGCCTTGGGACAGGATTAGAAGATACGCAGTATTTT
CDR3: CASSLGTGLEDTQYF

J: TRBJ2-2
V: TRBV5-1
D: TRBD1
size: once
DNA: TGCGCCAGCAGGGGCTGGACAGGGGGCACCGGGGAGCTGTTTTTT
CDR3: CASRGWTGGTGELFF

J: TRBJ2-5
V: TRBV7-2
D: NA
size: NA
DNA: TGTGCCAGCAGCTTAGTACGCCAAGAGACCCAGTACTTC
CDR3: CASSLVRQETQYF